Presented here are 32 T cell receptor beta chains from one specimen sequenced in a study of T cells in Graves' hyperthyroidism and ophthalmopathy (dated by TCRdb to the late 2010s). To prepare the library, multiplex PCR was applied. Sequenced using an Illumina HiSeq 2000. The TCR beta CDR3 regions were amplified from the RNA transcripts. A first-round RT-PCR of the TCR CDR3 used the HTBI primer set with the Qiagen OneStep RT-PCR kit. TCRdb trimmed public reads at Q25 via fastp, called clones via MiXCR and kept in-frame beta chains. Each CDR3 protein appears once, grouped with its most common genes and DNA. Present in this sample are some 200,000 distinct CDR3 sequences, 17% of which were seen just once. The top ten hold 50% of the sample. Sequenced sample: blood. These receptors originate from a man aged 50 to 59 with Graves' hyperthyroidism.

This clonotype showed up many times. V usage is TRBV5-1 and J usage is TRBJ2-1; the D gene could be TRBD1 or TRBD2 (5 bases each). V was shortened by 2 bases and J by 9 bases, with 12 bases between the two germline ends. This CDR3 has 13 amino acids. The germline gives CDR1 SGHRS, CDR2 YFSETQ. The CDR3 DNA is TGCGCCAGCAGCTTTATAGCAGGGAGTGAGCAGTTCTTC. This sequence encodes CASSFIAGSEQFF.

The gene calls are TRBV6-2 or TRBV6-3 and TRBJ2-7; TRBD2 might be the D (6 bases). This CDR3 spans 12 amino acids. Germline loops: CDR1 MNHEY, CDR2 SVGEGT. V lost 5 bases and J lost 3, with 8 bases in between. CDR3 residues: CASSEAGYEQYF. CDR3 sequence (DNA): TGTGCCAGCAGTGAAGCGGGCTACGAGCAGTACTTC.

This clonotype was seen more than once but under ten times. This chain uses TRBV20-1 with TRBJ1-5; D is ambiguous. V shed 6 bases and J shed 3 bases, with 12 bases lying between them. The CDR3 is made up of 13 amino acids. Germline-derived CDR1 and CDR2 are DFQATT and SNEGSKA (reference sequence). CDR3 sequence reads: CSAYPGFNQPQHF. DNA for the CDR3: TGCAGTGCGTATCCGGGATTCAATCAGCCCCAGCATTTT.

This clonotype was recorded once. One base away lies a much larger clone, so this may be a sequencing read error. This chain links TRBV11-2 with TRBJ2-7, with 9 bases lining up with TRBD2. Germline V gene sequence: CDR1 SGHAT, CDR2 FQNNGV. The CDR3 spans 13 residues. V shed 10 bases and J 3 bases; nucleotides not matched to a gene: 7. The CDR3 sequence is CATQLAGCYEQYF. CDR3 sequence (DNA): TGTGCCACCCAACTAGCGGGTTGCTACGAGCAGTACTTC. Complete variable domain (other parts from reference TRBV11-2 and TRBJ2-7): EAGVAQSPRYKIIEKRQSVAFWCNPISGHATLYWYQQILGQGPKLLIQFQNNGVVDDSQLPKDRFSAERLKGVDSTLKIQPAKLEDSAVYLCATQLAGCYEQYFGPGTRLTVT.

A few counts support this clonotype. This chain's CDR3 is CASRLTGDTEAFF. The CDR3 DNA reads as TGTGCCAGCAGACTTACAGGGGACACTGAAGCTTTCTTT. This chain links TRBV6-1 with TRBJ1-1; 7 positions agree with TRBD1. Germline values: CDR1 MNHNS, CDR2 SASEGT. This CDR3 has 13 residues. V trimming: 6 bases; J trimming: 3 bases; junction bases outside the gene matches: 4.

This clonotype was seen repeatedly, ten times or more. This chain links TRBV3-1 with TRBJ2-2; no firm D call. The CDR3 extends over 13 amino acids. CDR1 and CDR2 (germline): LGHDT, YNNKEL (reference sequence). Deletions cut 8 bases from V and 0 bases from J, with 7 bases between. CDR3 coding DNA: TGTGCCAGCTTACACTCGAACACCGGGGAGCTGTTTTTT. It encodes CASLHSNTGELFF.

A few counts support this clonotype. V is TRBV6-2 or TRBV6-3 and J is TRBJ2-3, with 14 bases that match TRBD2. Germline assignment: CDR1 MNHEY and CDR2 SVGEGT. The CDR3 consists of 17 residues. The trim removed 3 bases at V and 3 bases at J, leaving 5 bases unmatched. CDR3 sequence (DNA): TGTGCCAGCAGTTATCGTGGGACTAGCGGGAGTACAGATACGCAGTATTTT. Residues: CASSYRGTSGSTDTQYF.

On this clonotype: A much bigger clone sits one base away, suggesting this may be a read error. The rearrangement joins TRBV20-1 to TRBJ1-2, with a tentative D call TRBD1 (5 bases). The V end was cut by 5 bases, the J end by 1 base, with 11 bases between. Germline V CDR1 and CDR2: DFQATT, SNEGSKA (reference sequence). The CDR3 is 13 amino acids. CDR3 in DNA: TGCAGTGCTCCCGCGGGGCATAACTATGGCTACACCTTC. It is translated as CSAPAGHNYGYTF.

This clonotype was seen more than once but under ten times. V and J are TRBV6-2 or TRBV6-3 and TRBJ2-7, with D possibly being TRBD1 or TRBD2 (6 bases each). The germline V gene has CDR1 MNHEY and CDR2 SVGEGT. The CDR3 totals 17 residues. V was clipped by 0 bases and J by 3 bases, with 18 bases between them. The CDR3 loop is CASSYSSGASDHYEQYF. CDR3 nucleotides: TGTGCCAGCAGTTACTCGTCAGGGGCTAGCGACCACTACGAGCAGTACTTC.

The rearrangement links TRBV12-3 or TRBV12-4 to TRBJ1-1; TRBD1 agrees at 10 bases. The CDR3 sequence is 16 residues long. J gave up 0 bases and V 1 base, and 2 bases lay outside the gene matches. CDR3 DNA sequence: TGTGCCAGCAGTTTAGAGACAGGGGGCATGAACACTGAAGCTTTCTTT. It yields the protein CASSLETGGMNTEAFF.

This clonotype showed up many times. V is TRBV12-3 or TRBV12-4 and J is TRBJ2-3, with 7 bases matching TRBD2. This CDR3 has 15 amino acids. The V segment lost 4 bases and the J segment 3 bases; nucleotides outside the gene matches: 7. CDR3 DNA: TGTGCCAGCAGTTCCCGCGGGGGTCGGACAGATACGCAGTATTTT. It yields the protein CASSSRGGRTDTQYF.

This clonotype was found a few times. V is TRBV20-1 and J is TRBJ2-7, with TRBD1 identical over 11 bases. Germline CDR1 reads DFQATT; CDR2 reads SNEGSKA (reference sequence). This CDR3 region has 14 residues. J lost 9 bases, V lost 2 bases, and 9 bases had no gene match. CDR3 sequence (DNA): TGCAGTGCTAGAAAAGGACAGGGGGCCGGAGTGCAGTACTTC. Residues: CSARKGQGAGVQYF.

This clonotype was detected many times. In DNA form, the CDR3 reads TGTGCCAGCAGTTTATCTTCGACAGGCCAAGAGACCCAGTACTTC. Translated, it gives CASSLSSTGQETQYF. This chain uses TRBV12-3 or TRBV12-4 with TRBJ2-5; D perhaps matches TRBD1 (6 bases). Between the trimmed V and J ends, which lost 2 bases and 1 base, there was a span of 11 bases. The CDR3 is 15 residues long.

In this sample, this clonotype turned up many times. V gene TRBV2 combines with J gene TRBJ2-4, with TRBD1 identical over 10 bases. Losses at the gene ends were 0 bases for V and 8 bases for J; bases not matched to a gene: 1. The CDR3 consists of 14 residues. Germline V gene lookup returns CDR1 SNHLY and CDR2 FYNNEI. CDR3 nucleotide sequence: TGTGCCAGCAGTGAAGCGGACAGGGGGGACATTCAGTACTTC. This gives the protein CASSEADRGDIQYF.

On this clonotype itself: Possible read error: a much larger clone is one base away. The genes are TRBV9 and TRBJ2-1, with 10 bases lining up with TRBD2. The CDR3 length is 15 residues. After removal of 4 bases from V and 6 bases from J, the junction contained 7 bases not matched to a gene. CDR1 and CDR2 (germline): SGDLS, YYNGEE. The chain's CDR3 is CASSPWVAGGNEQFF. CDR3 bases: TGTGCCAGCAGCCCCTGGGTAGCGGGAGGCAATGAGCAGTTCTTC.

This clonotype was detected once. The chain joins TRBV19 to TRBJ2-6; D uncertain. The germline CDR1 and CDR2 sequences are LNHDA and SQIVND (reference sequence). The V and J ends lost 6 bases and 0 bases respectively, with 9 bases between them. CDR3 length: 15 residues. The CDR3 DNA follows: TGTGCCAGTAGGTTTGAGCCCTCTGGGGCCAACGTCCTGACTTTC. Protein product: CASRFEPSGANVLTF.

Regarding this clonotype: A read error is possible here, since a much larger clone lies one base away. The V and J genes are TRBV20-1 and TRBJ2-7; 9 bases match TRBD2. This CDR3 comprises 15 residues. J gave up 4 bases and V 7 bases, and 14 bases lay outside the gene matches. CDR1 is DFQATT and CDR2 is SNEGSKA in the germline V gene (reference sequence). CDR3 amino acids: CSVYPLSGSQYEQYF. CDR3 in DNA: TGCAGTGTTTACCCGCTTAGCGGGAGCCAGTACGAGCAGTACTTC.

This clonotype was counted ten times or more. The CDR3 DNA sequence: TGTGCCAGCAGTCTGGACAGAGAGCAGTACTTC. Translated, it gives CASSLDREQYF. The rearrangement uses TRBV2 and TRBJ2-7; perhaps TRBD1 as D (6 bases). The V end was cut by 5 bases, the J end by 7 bases, with 9 bases between. Germline CDR1 reads SNHLY; CDR2 reads FYNNEI. The CDR3 runs 11 residues.

This clonotype was detected a few times. The chain carries TRBV3-1 and TRBJ2-2, with 9 bases matching TRBD2. CDR3 length: 17 amino acids. The germline gives CDR1 LGHDT, CDR2 YNNKEL (reference sequence). Trimming at V came to 6 bases and at J to 3 bases, leaving 11 bases not matched to a gene. The CDR3 DNA is TGTGCCAGCAGTCACGCGGGGGGGCAGGACTACACCGGGGAGCTGTTTTTT. Its protein is CASSHAGGQDYTGELFF. The entire variable domain, with the rest obtained from reference TRBV3-1 and TRBJ2-2, is as follows: DTAVSQTPKYLVTQMGNDKSIKCEQNLGHDTMYWYKQDSKKFLKIMFSYNNKELIINETVPNRFSPKSPDKAHLNLHINSLELGDSAVYFCASSHAGGQDYTGELFFGEGSRLTVL.

Many counts were recorded for this clonotype. The chain carries TRBV10-3 and TRBJ2-7; the match to TRBD2 covers 8 bases. CDR3 length equals 15 residues. V shed 0 bases, J shed 4 bases, and the junction held 5 bases outside the gene matches. Per germline, CDR1 ENHRY and CDR2 SYGVKD. CDR3 sequence: CAISESSGTIYEQYF. The CDR3 DNA reads TGTGCCATCAGTGAGTCTAGCGGGACAATATACGAGCAGTACTTC.

This clonotype showed up just once. The chain uses TRBV12-5 and TRBJ2-5, with D unresolved. Per germline, CDR1 LGHNT and CDR2 FRNRAP. There are 15 residues in the CDR3. Trimming took off 3 bases at V and 4 bases at J, with 15 bases between the two ends. The CDR3 protein is CASGFFTQLGETQYF. In nucleotides, the CDR3 is TGTGCTAGTGGTTTTTTTACCCAATTAGGAGAGACCCAGTACTTC.

This clonotype was counted many times. V usage is TRBV28 and J usage is TRBJ2-1, with D perhaps being TRBD1 or TRBD2 (5 bases each). Germline V gives CDR1 MDHEN, CDR2 SYDVKM. CDR3 length: 15 amino acids. V was pared by 0 bases and J by 5 bases, with 11 bases between. The CDR3 nucleotides read TGTGCCAGCAGTTTATGGGGGGTCTCGAACAATGAGCAGTTCTTC. Its protein product is CASSLWGVSNNEQFF.

The chain carries TRBV11-2 and TRBJ2-5; no clear D gene. The germline CDR1 and CDR2 sequences are SGHAT and FQNNGV. V was clipped by 1 base and J by 5 bases, with 8 bases between them. CDR3 length: 13 residues. The CDR3 DNA is TGTGCCAGCAGCTTAGGCCCTCGGGAGACCCAGTACTTC. It encodes CASSLGPRETQYF.

This clonotype was detected only a few times. This chain links TRBV5-1 with TRBJ2-7; 8 nucleotides align to TRBD1. In germline, CDR1 is SGHRS, CDR2 YFSETQ. V was pared by 0 bases and J by 6 bases, with 8 bases of the junction left unmatched. The CDR3 sequence is 15 residues long. The CDR3 DNA sequence: TGCGCCAGCAGCTTGGAGGCAGGGGGCCCTTCCGAGCAGTACTTC. Translation gives CASSLEAGGPSEQYF.

This clonotype was found many times. The genes are TRBV28 and TRBJ1-1; D not resolved. V was clipped by 0 bases and J by 5 bases, with 13 bases between them. The CDR3 has 15 amino acids. CDR1 and CDR2 (germline): MDHEN, SYDVKM. CDR3 protein: CASSLWRSGGTEAFF. The CDR3 DNA sequence: TGTGCCAGCAGTTTATGGCGCAGCGGAGGAACTGAAGCTTTCTTT.

This clonotype was detected ten times or more. The chain employs TRBV28 and TRBJ1-6; 7 bases match TRBD1. Germline V gene data show CDR1 as MDHEN and CDR2 as SYDVKM. The CDR3 loop spans 18 amino acids. Trimming took 4 bases from V and 4 from J; bases not matched to a gene: 13. CDR3 sequence (DNA): TGTGCCAGCAGTTCCCCGGGACAGCCGACGACTTATAATTCACCCCTCCACTTT. It encodes CASSSPGQPTTYNSPLHF.

This clonotype was detected ten times or more. The chain couples TRBV28 to TRBJ2-2, with 12 bases matching TRBD1. Trimming took 6 bases from V and 7 from J; bases not matched to a gene: 3. Germline CDR1 and CDR2: MDHEN and SYDVKM. CDR3 length: 14 amino acids. In nucleotides, the CDR3 is TGTGCCAGCAGGGGGACAGGGGGCAACGGGGAGCTGTTTTTT. Translation gives CASRGTGGNGELFF.

This clonotype occurred many times. The CDR3 is CAWSVWPGGGYEQYF. In DNA form, the CDR3 reads TGTGCCTGGAGTGTATGGCCAGGGGGGGGCTACGAGCAGTACTTC. The chain joins TRBV30 to TRBJ2-7, with D perhaps assigned TRBD1 or TRBD2 (7 bases each). The V gene's germline CDR1 is GTSNPN and CDR2 SVGIG (reference sequence). The CDR3 covers 15 residues. The V and J ends lost 0 bases and 3 bases respectively, with 15 bases between them. Drawing the rest from reference TRBV30 and TRBJ2-7, the complete variable domain is SQTIHQWPATLVQPVGSPLSLECTVEGTSNPNLYWYRQAAGRGLQLLFYSVGIGQISSEVPQNLSASRPQDRQFILSSKKLLLSDSGFYLCAWSVWPGGGYEQYFGPGTRLTVT.

The chain uses TRBV24-1 and TRBJ2-3, with 10 bases identical to TRBD2. V was pared by 3 bases and J by 2 bases, with 13 bases of the junction left unmatched. Germline CDR1 KGHDR, CDR2 SFDVKD. The CDR3 totals 19 residues. The CDR3 nucleotides read TGTGCCACCAGTGATCCAAATCCGGGACTAGCGTCTGTCACAGATACGCAGTATTTT. Translating gives CATSDPNPGLASVTDTQYF.

For this clonotype: A much larger clone lies one base from this, so it may be a read error. The gene calls are TRBV28 and TRBJ1-5; 8 nucleotides agree with TRBD1. The V gene's germline CDR1 is MDHEN and CDR2 SYDVKM. The CDR3 loop spans 14 amino acids. This CDR3 reads CASSDLQGVQTQHF. DNA of the CDR3: TGTGCCAGCAGTGATCTACAGGGGGTTCAGACCCAGCATTTT.

This sequence joins TRBV18 and TRBJ2-1; 9 bases are shared with TRBD2. The germline gives CDR1 KGHSH, CDR2 LQKENI. This CDR3 is built from 17 residues. The trim removed 4 bases at V and 8 bases at J, leaving 15 bases unmatched. CDR3 nucleotides: TGTGCCAGCTCACTCACTGCGGGGGGGCCGCCCGGAGATGAGCAGTTCTTC. Its translation is CASSLTAGGPPGDEQFF.

The chain joins TRBV5-6 to TRBJ2-3; 10 positions match TRBD2. The CDR3 runs to 17 residues. The V and J ends lost 4 bases and 5 bases, in that order; junction bases with no gene match: 13. CDR1 SGHDT and CDR2 YYEEEE come from the germline V gene. The CDR3 coding sequence is TGTGCCAGCAGCCTAAGACTAGCGGGCCCCGCGGGAGATACGCAGTATTTT. It specifies CASSLRLAGPAGDTQYF.